This T cell receptor beta chain is from a study of OX40 agonist ivuxolimab in advanced cancers. Study-wide context: Three partial responders included one hepatocellular carcinoma patient and two cutaneous melanoma patients.

CDR1 MNHNS and CDR2 SASEGT come from the germline V gene. V shed 3 bases, J shed 8 bases, and the junction held 3 bases outside the gene matches. This CDR3 has 12 amino acids. TCRdb's copy holds only in-frame clones and misses some; the assay was immunoSEQ multiplex PCR. The sample includes about 35,000 clones, about 76% of them seen just once. The receptor was derived from an adult with an advanced solid tumor such as melanoma, head and neck, liver or kidney cancer. Sequencing used CD4+ or CD8+ T cells sorted from blood, obtained in a trial of the OX40 agonist ivuxolimab. The chain has TRBV6-1 and TRBJ1-2; TRBD1 agrees at 7 bases. Here the CDR3 reads CASSDRGNGYTF. The CDR3, as DNA: TGTGCCAGCAGTGACAGGGGGAACGGCTACACCTTC.